This T cell receptor beta chain stems from a study of cytomegalovirus exposure and HLA in healthy donors. About the study: When 300 to 500 donors were genotyped, around 77% of them were found to fall in the Caucasian-associated ancestry cluster.

As to this clone: Its antigen is not identified.

Deletions cut 10 bases from V and 9 bases from J, with 19 bases between. The length of the CDR3 is 13 residues. Germline lookup yields CDR1 LNHDA and CDR2 SQIVND (reference sequence). Study conclusions and caveats: CMV serostatus alone was available as immune exposure information. Common viral pathogens (according to a later analysis) appeared linked to several of the most significant clusters.

Primers included in the PCR were 60 Vbeta and 13 Jbeta primers. Measured with immunoSEQ multiplex PCR; TCRdb has only the in-frame clones, and not every one. Recorded here are some 120,000 clones; the top ten clones represent roughly 1%. V is TRBV19 and J is TRBJ2-1, with D maybe TRBD1 (7 bases). The TCR originated in a man younger than 30 in good health and CMV-seronegative. Sequenced material: PBMCs. The CDR3 region is CAIKRGLGGEQFF. In DNA, the CDR3 is TGTGCCATCAAGAGGGGGCTCGGGGGTGAGCAGTTCTTC.